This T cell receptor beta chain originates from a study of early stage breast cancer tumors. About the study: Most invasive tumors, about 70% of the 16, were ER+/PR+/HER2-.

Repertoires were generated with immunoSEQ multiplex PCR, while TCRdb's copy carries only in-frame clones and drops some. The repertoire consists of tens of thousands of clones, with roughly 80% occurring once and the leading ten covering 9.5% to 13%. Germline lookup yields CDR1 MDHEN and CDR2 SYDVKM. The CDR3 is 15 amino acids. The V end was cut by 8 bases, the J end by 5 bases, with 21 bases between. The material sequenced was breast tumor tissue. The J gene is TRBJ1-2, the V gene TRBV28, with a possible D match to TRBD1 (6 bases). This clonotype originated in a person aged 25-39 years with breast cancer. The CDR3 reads CASRGGGGRGYGYTF. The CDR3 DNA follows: TGTGCCAGCCGAGGTGGGGGCGGTCGGGGGTATGGCTACACCTTC.